This entry is about one T cell receptor beta chain. This record belongs to a study of blood T cell repertoires in COVID-19. Clones were read by immunoSEQ multiplex PCR, and TCRdb kept only the in-frame ones, dropping some. This table holds around 450,000 clones, around 90% found once. The CDR3 length is 13 residues. The germline CDR1 and CDR2 sequences are KGHSH and LQKENI. V shed 1 base and J shed 2 bases, with 5 bases lying between them. Sequenced: PBMCs or T cells enriched from blood (not recorded which). The sequence came from a woman aged 18-35 years who had recovered from COVID-19. The genes are TRBV18 and TRBJ1-2; D perhaps matches TRBD1 (5 bases). The CDR3 region has the DNA TGTGCCAGCTCACCACGACAGAACTATGGCTACACCTTC. It is translated as CASSPRQNYGYTF.